Each of the 9 T cell receptor beta chains below was sequenced from the same sample in a study of cytomegalovirus exposure and HLA in healthy donors. PCR amplification relied on 60 Vbeta primers (plus 13 Jbeta primers). Here immunoSEQ multiplex PCR was the method, and the copy in TCRdb shows in-frame clones only, minus some. This sample has approximately 140,000 clones, with approximately 73% found just once. Sequencing input: PBMCs. Receptor source: a woman aged 18-29 years in good health and CMV-seronegative.

The chain carries TRBV30 and TRBJ2-3; 8 bases align to TRBD2. Trimming removed 4 bases from V and 4 bases from J; junction bases left unmatched: 4. The CDR3 has 13 amino acids. CDR1 is GTSNPN, CDR2 SVGIG, per germline (reference sequence). In nucleotides, the CDR3 is TGTGCCTGGAACAGCGGGAGCGCAGATACGCAGTATTTT. This translates into CAWNSGSADTQYF.

The chain combines TRBV28 with TRBJ1-4; 7 bases line up with TRBD1. The CDR3 is 16 amino acids. Germline V lookup: CDR1 MDHEN, CDR2 SYDVKM. The V gene end was trimmed by 4 bases and the J gene end by 5 bases; junction bases not matched to a gene: 10. The CDR3 nucleotides read TGTGCCAGCAGTTCTCTAAGGGACAGAAAGAATGAAAAACTGTTTTTT. As protein: CASSSLRDRKNEKLFF.

The chain joins TRBV9 to TRBJ2-1, with TRBD2 as a possible D gene (6 bases). The CDR3 contains 15 residues. Trimming pared 3 bases from V and 0 bases from J, leaving 10 bases between. Germline CDR1 and CDR2: SGDLS and YYNGEE. CDR3 amino acids: CASSGGASSYNEQFF. The CDR3 DNA follows: TGTGCCAGCAGCGGCGGGGCAAGCTCCTACAATGAGCAGTTCTTC.

The CDR3 loop reads CASSFGGVYNEQFF. Written as DNA, the CDR3 is TGTGCCAGCAGTTTTGGAGGGGTTTACAATGAGCAGTTCTTC. The chain employs TRBV28 and TRBJ2-1; a possible D gene is TRBD2 (6 bases). The CDR3 spans 14 residues. The V gene lost 3 bases and the J gene lost 4 bases, with 10 bases spanning the gap. The germline gives CDR1 MDHEN, CDR2 SYDVKM.

The V gene is TRBV30, the J gene TRBJ1-6; 9 bases are a match to TRBD1. J gave up 14 bases and V 1 base, and 6 bases lay outside the gene matches. The germline V gene encodes CDR1 GTSNPN and CDR2 SVGIG (reference sequence). The CDR3 spans 13 residues. The CDR3 DNA reads as TGTGCCTGGAGTGAGGACAGGGGCTATACCCTCCACTTT. As protein: CAWSEDRGYTLHF.

The chain couples TRBV4-3 to TRBJ1-2, with 8 bases aligning to TRBD1. The ends lost 1 base at V and 5 bases at J; junction bases unmatched: 0. The CDR3 runs to 13 residues. Germline assignment: CDR1 LGHNA and CDR2 YSLEER. DNA of the CDR3: TGCGCCAGCAGCCAAGGGACAGGGTATGGCTACACCTTC. It translates to CASSQGTGYGYTF.

This chain connects TRBV5-8 to TRBJ2-1; 7 bases agree with TRBD2. The germline V gene has CDR1 SGHTS and CDR2 YDEGEE. V was clipped by 1 base and J by 12 bases; unmatched bases: 4. CDR3 size: 12 residues. CDR3: CASSLNLAVQFF. In DNA form, the CDR3 reads TGTGCCAGCAGCTTGAACCTAGCGGTGCAGTTCTTC.

The chain employs TRBV5-1 and TRBJ1-2, with D possibly matching TRBD1 (6 bases). CDR1 is SGHRS, CDR2 YFSETQ, per germline. This CDR3 region has 15 residues. V gave up 0 bases and J gave up 2 bases, with 11 bases separating them. The CDR3 DNA sequence: TGCGCCAGCAGCTTGGATGGGGGCCAAAACTATGGCTACACCTTC. Protein product: CASSLDGGQNYGYTF.

In its sample, this clone was seen once. The V gene is TRBV19, the J gene TRBJ1-5; the match to TRBD1 covers 7 bases. Germline V gives CDR1 LNHDA, CDR2 SQIVND (reference sequence). The CDR3 is 15 residues long. Trimming took 1 base from V and 6 from J; bases not matched to a gene: 6. CDR3 in DNA: TGTGCCAGTAGTATAGGGTCGACAGGGTCTCAGCCCCAGCATTTT. Its translation: CASSIGSTGSQPQHF.